These 23 T cell receptor beta chains originate from one sample sequenced in a study of cytomegalovirus exposure and HLA in healthy donors (dated by TCRdb to 2016 to 2017). The library relied on the immunoSEQ multiplex PCR assay. For the multiplex PCR, a mixture combining 60 forward primers for TCR Vbeta segments and 13 reverse primers for TCR Jbeta segments was used. The clones in this table, taken by TCRdb from immuneACCESS, are in-frame only. Not every clone is retained; where verified, under half of the shortfall comes from an unresolved V gene, and the cause of the rest is unknown. The table for this sample lists 170,000 or so clones; roughly four fifths of them were counted only once. Around 2.4% of the sample is in the top ten clones. The sample comprised PBMCs. All receptors derive from a woman between 25 and 40 years old in good health and CMV-seronegative.

The rearrangement joins TRBV11-2 to TRBJ2-1; TRBD2 matches at 8 bases. Looked up from germline, CDR1 is SGHAT and CDR2 is FQNNGV. There are 12 residues in the CDR3. With 3 bases clipped from V and 8 bases from J, the junction kept 0 bases outside the gene matches. CDR3 nucleotide sequence: TGTGCCAGCAGCTTCGGGGGGGATGAGCAGTTCTTC. This gives the protein CASSFGGDEQFF.

The V and J genes are TRBV4-1 and TRBJ2-7, with D possibly being TRBD2 (5 bases). Trimming pared 4 bases from V and 3 bases from J, leaving 13 bases between. The length of the CDR3 is 14 residues. Germline V CDR1 and CDR2: MGHRA, YSYEKL. CDR3 sequence reads: CASSLTLVGYEQYF. Here the CDR3 DNA reads TGCGCCAGCAGCCTAACACTAGTTGGCTACGAGCAGTACTTC.

This clone was counted a few times. The chain links TRBV7-2 to TRBJ2-3; 7 bases align to TRBD2. The germline V gene encodes CDR1 SGHTA and CDR2 FQGNSA. The CDR3 spans 18 residues. The junction had 15 bases not matched to a gene; V was cut back by 5 bases and J by 1 base. The DNA of the CDR3 is TGTGCCAGCAGCGTCAACGGGGGGACGAGACTTCGCACAGATACGCAGTATTTT. Translated, it gives CASSVNGGTRLRTDTQYF.

The chain employs TRBV11-2 and TRBJ2-5; 14 nucleotides line up with TRBD2. V lost 1 base to trimming and J lost 2 bases; unmatched junction nucleotides: 9. The CDR3 spans 19 residues. The germline CDR1 and CDR2 sequences are SGHAT and FQNNGV. The CDR3: CASSLVGTSGGKAQETQYF. The CDR3 DNA reads TGTGCCAGCAGCTTAGTAGGGACTAGCGGGGGAAAAGCACAAGAGACCCAGTACTTC.

The rearrangement joins TRBV28 to TRBJ1-1; TRBD1 is a possible D gene (5 bases). The CDR3 loop spans 14 amino acids. Looked up from germline, CDR1 is MDHEN and CDR2 is SYDVKM. The germline V and J ends were trimmed by 5 bases and 5 bases, with 15 bases remaining between them. The CDR3 is CASSRGGVKTEAFF. The CDR3 bases are TGTGCCAGCAGTCGCGGGGGAGTAAAGACTGAAGCTTTCTTT. The whole variable domain, remainder taken from reference TRBV28 and TRBJ1-1, is DVKVTQSSRYLVKRTGEKVFLECVQDMDHENMFWYRQDPGLGLRLIYFSYDVKMKEKGDIPEGYSVSREKKERFSLILESASTNQTSMYLCASSRGGVKTEAFFGQGTRLTVV.

V gene TRBV7-2 combines with J gene TRBJ2-3; the D gene is possibly TRBD2 (6 bases). This CDR3 has 15 amino acids. Trimming stripped 6 bases from V and 4 bases from J, with 17 bases between. The germline V gene has CDR1 SGHTA and CDR2 FQGNSA. DNA of the CDR3: TGTGCCAGCAGTCCAGTGGGGGGAATCTCAGATACGCAGTATTTT. Encoded protein: CASSPVGGISDTQYF. The full variable domain, rest sourced from reference TRBV7-2 and TRBJ2-3, is GAGVSQSPSNKVTEKGKDVELRCDPISGHTALYWYRQSLGQGLEFLIYFQGNSAPDKSGLPSDRFSAERTGGSVSTLTIQRTQQEDSAVYLCASSPVGGISDTQYFGPGTRLTVL.

This clone was recorded only once. The CDR3 region has the DNA TGTGCCAGCAGCTCAGGACAGGCAAGAACCCACACCTCAGATACGCAGTATTTT. Its translation: CASSSGQARTHTSDTQYF. The chain is built from TRBV7-9 and TRBJ2-3; 7 bases are shared with TRBD1. CDR3 size: 18 residues. CDR1 SEHNR and CDR2 FQNEAQ come from the germline V gene (reference sequence). The trim removed 4 bases at V and 4 bases at J, leaving 17 bases unmatched.

CDR3 bases: TGTGCCAGCAGTTTAACGGGGGAGACCCAGTACTTC. Translation gives CASSLTGETQYF. The chain is built from TRBV27 and TRBJ2-5; tentative D call: TRBD2 (5 bases). Deletions cut 2 bases from V and 5 bases from J, with 6 bases between. The CDR3 length is 12 residues. Looked up from germline, CDR1 is MNHEY and CDR2 is SMNVEV (reference sequence).

The V call is TRBV5-6, the J call TRBJ1-1, with a weak D call TRBD1 (6 bases). From germline, CDR1 is SGHDT and CDR2 YYEEEE. The CDR3 is 15 residues long. V was pared by 5 bases and J by 4 bases, with 18 bases between. The CDR3 DNA follows: TGTGCCAGCAGTGTTGCGGGGGCGGGGGGCACTGAAGCTTTCTTT. Residues: CASSVAGAGGTEAFF.

This rearrangement joins TRBV28 to TRBJ2-7; 8 nucleotides agree with TRBD1. V lost 4 bases to trimming and J lost 6 bases; unmatched junction nucleotides: 11. Germline V gene data show CDR1 as MDHEN and CDR2 as SYDVKM. The CDR3 sequence is 15 residues long. The CDR3 loop is CASSSEIQGASEQYF. CDR3 in DNA: TGTGCCAGCAGTTCAGAAATCCAGGGGGCCTCCGAGCAGTACTTC.

The chain carries TRBV27 and TRBJ2-7; tentative D call: TRBD1 (6 bases). V lost 6 bases and J lost 3, with 15 bases in between. The CDR3 runs 14 residues. From germline, CDR1 is MNHEY and CDR2 SMNVEV (reference sequence). CDR3 residues: CASRLDSFSYEQYF. DNA for the CDR3: TGTGCCAGCAGGTTGGACAGCTTTAGCTACGAGCAGTACTTC.

The chain carries TRBV7-2 and TRBJ2-3, with unresolved D. Germline-derived CDR1 and CDR2 are SGHTA and FQGNSA. CDR3 size: 15 residues. V lost 1 base and J lost 0, with 8 bases in between. CDR3 bases: TGTGCCAGCAGCTTAGTCCGCGGCAGCACAGATACGCAGTATTTT. It is translated as CASSLVRGSTDTQYF.

This clone was picked up one time. The CDR3: CASSQTWVIEGNTIYF. CDR3 DNA: TGCGCCAGCAGCCAGACTTGGGTGATAGAGGGAAACACCATATATTTT. The gene calls are TRBV4-1 and TRBJ1-3; no reliable D call. The germline CDR1 and CDR2 sequences are MGHRA and YSYEKL. The CDR3 has 16 amino acids. V lost 3 bases and J lost 4, with 16 bases in between.

This sequence joins TRBV5-6 and TRBJ1-2; TRBD1 agrees at 12 bases. The CDR3 loop spans 14 amino acids. V lost 4 bases to trimming and J lost 5 bases; unmatched junction nucleotides: 3. From germline, CDR1 is SGHDT and CDR2 YYEEEE. The CDR3 reads CASSPGQGAYGYTF. The DNA for the CDR3 is TGTGCCAGCAGCCCGGGACAGGGGGCTTATGGCTACACCTTC.

The genes are TRBV19 and TRBJ1-1; 10 bases line up with TRBD1. CDR3 length equals 17 residues. Trimming removed 6 bases from V and 5 bases from J; junction bases left unmatched: 15. Germline loops: CDR1 LNHDA, CDR2 SQIVND (reference sequence). The CDR3 loop reads CASRSSKTGGKGTEAFF. The DNA of the CDR3 is TGTGCCAGTAGGAGCTCGAAGACAGGGGGCAAAGGAACTGAAGCTTTCTTT.

V is TRBV19 and J is TRBJ2-1; TRBD1 matches at 8 bases. The CDR3 is 17 amino acids. Germline V gene data show CDR1 as LNHDA and CDR2 as SQIVND (reference sequence). The trim removed 2 bases at V and 3 bases at J, leaving 9 bases unmatched. The DNA of the CDR3 is TGTGCCAGTAGTATATCGCGGACAGGGCTTCTCTACAATGAGCAGTTCTTC. Residues: CASSISRTGLLYNEQFF.

The chain is built from TRBV4-3 and TRBJ1-2; 8 bases are shared with TRBD1. V lost 0 bases, J lost 3 bases, and 3 bases stayed unmatched. Germline CDR1 LGHNA, CDR2 YSLEER. This CDR3 spans 15 amino acids. CDR3 amino acids: CASSQDRGRDYGYTF. The CDR3 DNA reads TGCGCCAGCAGCCAAGACAGGGGGCGCGACTATGGCTACACCTTC.

Turning to this clone: Sequence at one end of the junction differs from germline and may be a read error. The V call is TRBV5-1, the J call TRBJ2-4, with 10 positions matching TRBD2. The CDR3 is made up of 20 amino acids. Germline V gene lookup returns CDR1 SGHRS and CDR2 YFSETQ. The CDR3 protein is CASSGTVSSGREIAKNSQYF. Written as DNA, the CDR3 is TGCGCCAGCAGTGGTACGGTTTCTAGCGGGAGAGAGATAGCCAAAAACAGTCAGTACTTC. The whole variable domain, filled in from reference TRBV5-1 and TRBJ2-4, reads KAGVTQTPRYLIKTRGQQVTLSCSPISGHRSVSWYQQTPGQGLQFLFEYFSETQRNKGNFPGRFSGRQFSNSRSEMNVSTLELGDSALYLCASSGTVSSGREIAKNSQYFGAGTRLSVL.

A few counts support this clone. CDR3 protein: CATSRDKDSSYEQYF. CDR3 sequence (DNA): TGTGCCACCAGCAGAGATAAGGACTCCTCCTACGAGCAGTACTTC. The chain employs TRBV15 and TRBJ2-7; D might be TRBD2 (5 bases). CDR1 is LNHNV and CDR2 is YYDKDF in the germline V gene (reference sequence). CDR3 length: 15 amino acids. V lost 0 bases, J lost 0 bases, and 9 bases lay in between. The complete variable domain, with remaining parts taken from reference TRBV15 and TRBJ2-7, reads DAMVIQNPRYQVTQFGKPVTLSCSQTLNHNVMYWYQQKSSQAPKLLFHYYDKDFNNEADTPDNFQSRRPNTSFCFLDIRSPGLGDTAMYLCATSRDKDSSYEQYFGPGTRLTVT.

The rearrangement links TRBV6-1 to TRBJ1-3, with TRBD1 matching 9 bases. V lost 4 bases and J lost 14; bases outside the gene matches: 15. From germline, CDR1 is MNHNS and CDR2 SASEGT. CDR3 size: 15 residues. The CDR3 DNA is TGTGCCAGCAGTGGGACCGGGACAGGGTTGTTTTCGGTATATTTT. As protein: CASSGTGTGLFSVYF.

This chain uses TRBV28 with TRBJ1-6; D remains ambiguous. The germline V gene encodes CDR1 MDHEN and CDR2 SYDVKM. V dropped 3 bases and J dropped 9 bases, with 12 bases sitting between them. The CDR3 runs to 14 residues. This CDR3 reads CASSLLRPGSPLHF. The CDR3 DNA follows: TGTGCCAGCAGTTTGCTCAGGCCAGGTTCACCCCTCCACTTT.

V usage is TRBV19 and J usage is TRBJ1-5; a possible D gene is TRBD1 (5 bases). The germline gives CDR1 LNHDA, CDR2 SQIVND (reference sequence). The CDR3 runs 15 residues. Trimming pared 3 bases from V and 5 bases from J, leaving 14 bases between. CDR3 in amino acids: CASSIDSGGYQPQHF. CDR3 sequence (DNA): TGTGCCAGTAGTATTGACAGCGGGGGGTATCAGCCCCAGCATTTT.

On this clone itself: Germline and junction disagree at one end, which may indicate a read error. This sequence joins TRBV18 and TRBJ2-2; D is undetermined. The CDR3 loop spans 14 amino acids. Germline CDR1 and CDR2: KGHSH and LQKENI. The CDR3 loop reads CASSPGRNPGELFF. The CDR3 DNA reads TGTGCCAGCTCACCTGGCAGGAACCCCGGGGAGCTGTTTTTT.